These 22 T cell receptor beta chains were all obtained from the same sample, sequenced in a study of blood T cells in healthy people across ages. Combining a sample-barcoded 5' primer with a J-beta primer mix, a second PCR ran for about 7 to 11 cycles. TCRdb redid the calling of the 5' RACE reads with MiXCR, one entry per CDR3 protein. The repertoire holds about 1.8 million distinct CDR3 sequences, with roughly 49% as singletons. Specimen: blood. The receptors come from a woman between 40 and 55 years old in good health.

The chain employs TRBV7-9 and TRBJ2-5; the D gene is possibly TRBD1 (5 bases). Trimming left V 5 bases short and J 2 bases short, with 21 bases between. In germline, CDR1 is SEHNR, CDR2 FQNEAQ (reference sequence). The CDR3 is made up of 17 amino acids. The CDR3 DNA reads TGTGCCAGCAGCCCACAGCTACAGGCCCTTGGGCAAGAGACCCAGTACTTC. Its translation: CASSPQLQALGQETQYF.

CDR3 in amino acids: CASSVVAGGEQYF. CDR3 coding DNA: TGTGCCAGCAGCGTAGTAGCAGGGGGCGAGCAGTACTTC. The V call is TRBV9, the J call TRBJ2-7; 7 nucleotides match TRBD1. After removal of 0 bases from V and 6 bases from J, the junction contained 3 bases not matched to a gene. This CDR3 comprises 13 residues. From germline, CDR1 is SGDLS and CDR2 YYNGEE. The entire variable domain, with the rest obtained from reference TRBV9 and TRBJ2-7, is as follows: DSGVTQTPKHLITATGQRVTLRCSPRSGDLSVYWYQQSLDQGLQFLIQYYNGEERAKGNILERFSAQQFPDLHSELNLSSLELGDSALYFCASSVVAGGEQYFGPGTRLTVT.

This sequence joins TRBV27 and TRBJ2-6; 10 positions agree with TRBD2. After removal of 2 bases from V and 0 bases from J, the junction contained 4 bases not matched to a gene. This CDR3 spans 18 amino acids. The germline V gene has CDR1 MNHEY and CDR2 SMNVEV (reference sequence). CDR3: CASSLVGLATSGANVLTF. The DNA of the CDR3 is TGTGCCAGCAGTTTAGTGGGACTAGCGACCTCTGGGGCCAACGTCCTGACTTTC. The whole variable domain, filled in from reference TRBV27 and TRBJ2-6, reads EAQVTQNPRYLITVTGKKLTVTCSQNMNHEYMSWYRQDPGLGLRQIYYSMNVEVTDKGDVPEGYKVSRKEKRNFPLILESPSPNQTSLYFCASSLVGLATSGANVLTFGAGSRLTVL.

In DNA, the CDR3 is TGCGCCAGCAGCTTGATTGCCGGACCCAGCCTCACAGATACGCAGTATTTT. Translated: CASSLIAGPSLTDTQYF. This chain joins TRBV5-1 and TRBJ2-3, with D unresolved. The CDR3 is 17 residues long. Germline lookup yields CDR1 SGHRS and CDR2 YFSETQ. V lost 1 base, J lost 2 bases, and 17 bases lay in between.

As to this clonotype: An end of the junction differs from the germline gene, which may be a read error. This sequence joins TRBV29-1 and TRBJ2-3, with a possible D match to TRBD1 (6 bases). The CDR3 runs 16 residues. Germline loops: CDR1 SQVTM, CDR2 ANQGSEA. The CDR3 DNA sequence: TGCAGCGGGGGCCCTACAGGGACGTCTAGCACAGAGACGCAGTATTTT. Translated, it gives CSGGPTGTSSTETQYF.

The rearrangement links TRBV4-3 to TRBJ1-1, with 9 bases fitting TRBD1. Germline CDR1 reads LGHNA; CDR2 reads YSLEER. The ends lost 8 bases at V and 1 base at J; junction bases unmatched: 5. The length of the CDR3 is 14 residues. DNA of the CDR3: TGCGCCAGCCGAGACAGGGGGGCGAACACTGAAGCTTTCTTT. This codes for CASRDRGANTEAFF.

This chain connects TRBV20-1 to TRBJ2-7; TRBD2 agrees at 8 bases. Trimming cost V 7 bases and J 12 bases; bases outside gene matches: 20. The CDR3 runs 14 residues. From germline, CDR1 is DFQATT and CDR2 SNEGSKA (reference sequence). The CDR3 bases are TGCAGTGGGACGGAGGGACTAGTGGGGGACGGCGGGTACTTC. As protein: CSGTEGLVGDGGYF.

The V and J genes are TRBV28 and TRBJ1-4, with unresolved D. In germline, CDR1 is MDHEN, CDR2 SYDVKM. The CDR3 length is 14 residues. Trimming left V 3 bases short and J 6 bases short, with 11 bases between. In DNA, the CDR3 is TGTGCCAGCAGTTTTCACGGCATGGATGAAAAACTGTTTTTT. Its translation: CASSFHGMDEKLFF.

The chain carries TRBV27 and TRBJ2-1; 10 bases line up with TRBD2. Trimming cost V 5 bases and J 6 bases; bases outside gene matches: 4. The CDR3 runs to 14 residues. Germline assignment: CDR1 MNHEY and CDR2 SMNVEV (reference sequence). Here the CDR3 reads CASSTSGGANEQFF. In DNA form, the CDR3 reads TGTGCCAGCAGTACCAGCGGGGGGGCCAATGAGCAGTTCTTC.

The V and J genes are TRBV20-1 and TRBJ1-2; 8 positions match TRBD1. Germline loops: CDR1 DFQATT, CDR2 SNEGSKA (reference sequence). The CDR3 length is 15 residues. The V and J ends lost 2 bases and 7 bases, in that order; junction bases with no gene match: 12. The CDR3 loop is CSARPATTGGSGYTF. DNA of the CDR3: TGCAGTGCTAGACCTGCTACAACAGGGGGGAGTGGCTACACCTTC.

CDR3 DNA: TGTGCCAGCAGCCAAGCTAGCGGGGGCTCCTACGAGCAGTACTTC. Translating gives CASSQASGGSYEQYF. V is TRBV3-1 and J is TRBJ2-7; 10 nucleotides match TRBD2. Trimming took 1 base from V and 0 from J; bases not matched to a gene: 0. The CDR3 consists of 15 residues. CDR1 is LGHDT and CDR2 is YNNKEL in the germline V gene (reference sequence).

The chain uses TRBV27 and TRBJ2-7, with D possibly being TRBD1 (5 bases). In germline, CDR1 is MNHEY, CDR2 SMNVEV (reference sequence). This CDR3 has 13 amino acids. Trimming removed 6 bases at V and 3 bases at J, with 12 bases between. In DNA form, the CDR3 reads TGTGCCAGCAGCAGGGTGGGGTTCTACGAGCAGTACTTC. Protein sequence: CASSRVGFYEQYF.

The rearrangement links TRBV7-8 to TRBJ2-1, with TRBD2 identical over 8 bases. The V gene's germline CDR1 is SGHVS and CDR2 FQNEAQ. The CDR3 runs 13 residues. The junction had 6 bases not matched to a gene; V was cut back by 5 bases and J by 9 bases. The DNA for the CDR3 is TGTGCCAGCAGCCTCAAACTAGCGGCTGAGCAGTTCTTC. It encodes CASSLKLAAEQFF.

The table lists this clonotype with many counts. The chain recombines TRBV20-1 with TRBJ2-3; 8 bases are shared with TRBD1. Germline assignment: CDR1 DFQATT and CDR2 SNEGSKA (reference sequence). The ends lost 5 bases at V and 5 bases at J; junction bases unmatched: 12. The CDR3 has 15 amino acids. This CDR3 reads CSAEIRTGLKDTQYF. CDR3 in DNA: TGCAGTGCTGAGATTAGGACAGGGCTGAAAGATACGCAGTATTTT.

There are a few counts of this clonotype. The gene calls are TRBV4-3 and TRBJ1-2; D uncertain. From germline, CDR1 is LGHNA and CDR2 YSLEER. This CDR3 has 15 amino acids. With 0 bases removed from V and 8 bases from J, the gap between germline ends came to 16 bases. The CDR3 is CASSQDILAASGYTF. The CDR3 DNA follows: TGCGCCAGCAGCCAAGATATCCTGGCGGCGAGCGGCTACACCTTC.

This clonotype occurred a few times. The chain links TRBV5-1 to TRBJ2-5; possibly TRBD1 for D (5 bases). The DNA end favors TRBJ2-7, so the J call may be wrong. The CDR3 covers 12 residues. Germline V gene sequence: CDR1 SGHRS, CDR2 YFSETQ. Here the CDR3 reads CASSGQGGEQYF. The DNA for the CDR3 is TGCGCCAGCAGCGGGCAGGGTGGCGAGCAGTACTTC.

This clonotype was counted a few times. The rearrangement links TRBV5-1 to TRBJ2-4; the match to TRBD1 covers 8 bases. Gene TRBJ2-7 matches the end of the DNA better, so the J call may be wrong. This CDR3 has 15 amino acids. The germline gives CDR1 SGHRS, CDR2 YFSETQ. Here the CDR3 reads CASSLARGHAYEQYF. The CDR3 bases are TGCGCCAGCAGCTTGGCCAGGGGGCACGCCTACGAGCAGTACTTC.

Ten or more counts support this clonotype. CDR3 amino acids: CASSLGGGGWETQYF. DNA of the CDR3: TGTGCCAGCAGCTTAGGCGGGGGGGGTTGGGAGACCCAGTACTTC. The chain recombines TRBV11-2 with TRBJ2-5, with 9 bases fitting TRBD2. Germline trimming cut 1 base from V and 5 bases from J; bases unmatched to any gene: 5. Looked up from germline, CDR1 is SGHAT and CDR2 is FQNNGV. The CDR3 contains 15 residues.

This chain links TRBV10-3 with TRBJ1-4; the match to TRBD1 covers 9 bases. In germline, CDR1 is ENHRY, CDR2 SYGVKD. V shed 4 bases and J 7 bases; nucleotides not matched to a gene: 1. The CDR3 covers 13 residues. The CDR3 region has the DNA TGTGCCATCAGTGGGGACAGGGCTGAAAAACTGTTTTTT. Encoded protein: CAISGDRAEKLFF.

This clonotype was picked up a small number of times. The rearrangement uses TRBV15 and TRBJ2-1, with 8 bases matching TRBD2. CDR3 size: 15 residues. The germline CDR1 and CDR2 sequences are LNHNV and YYDKDF (reference sequence). V was pared by 0 bases and J by 4 bases, with 2 bases of the junction left unmatched. The CDR3 loop is CATSRESGSYNEQFF. The DNA of the CDR3 is TGTGCCACCAGCAGAGAGAGCGGGAGTTACAATGAGCAGTTCTTC.

As concerns this clonotype: Sequence at one end of the junction differs from germline and may be a read error. The chain couples TRBV28 to TRBJ2-7; perhaps TRBD2 as D (5 bases). CDR1 is MDHEN, CDR2 SYDVKM, per germline. CDR3 length: 19 residues. The chain's CDR3 is CASSSQTQTEDDFSYEQCF. The DNA of the CDR3 is TGTGCCAGCAGTTCGCAAACCCAGACGGAGGATGACTTCTCCTACGAGCAGTGCTTC.

To note about this clonotype: A much larger clone is a single base away; this may be a read error. The chain carries TRBV4-2 and TRBJ2-7; D uncertain. With the DNA end fitting TRBJ2-5 better, the J assignment may be wrong. The CDR3 contains 13 residues. Germline CDR1 and CDR2: LGHNA and YNFKEQ. This CDR3 is CASGQDYRETQYF. DNA of the CDR3: TGTGCCAGCGGCCAAGATTACCGTGAGACCCAGTACTTC.